A single sample is the source of the 17 T cell receptor beta chains below, sequenced in a study of cytomegalovirus exposure and HLA in healthy donors. Vbeta (60) and Jbeta (13) primers were used in the PCR. Measured with immunoSEQ multiplex PCR; TCRdb has only the in-frame clones, and not every one. Here the sample spans fewer than 200,000 clones, 75% to 80% being singletons. Sequenced material: PBMCs. These receptors originate from a woman in her 30s in good health and CMV-seropositive.

V is TRBV6-1 and J is TRBJ2-7, with TRBD1 matching over 9 bases. Unmatched junction bases numbered 13, after V lost 6 bases and J lost 10 bases. Germline V CDR1 and CDR2: MNHNS, SASEGT. The CDR3 totals 14 residues. CDR3 protein: CASRGGTGFPHQYF. CDR3 in DNA: TGTGCCAGCAGGGGCGGGACAGGGTTCCCCCACCAGTACTTC.

The V call is TRBV7-2, the J call TRBJ2-7, with D possibly TRBD1 on 5 matching bases. Trimming pared 5 bases from V and 4 bases from J, leaving 15 bases between. The CDR3 length is 14 residues. The germline V gene encodes CDR1 SGHTA and CDR2 FQGNSA. Here the CDR3 DNA reads TGTGCCAGCAGCCTAGGGGCCGAGAAATACGAGCAGTACTTC. It translates to CASSLGAEKYEQYF.

The gene calls are TRBV9 and TRBJ2-4; D gene unclear. Trimming removed 0 bases from V and 9 bases from J, with 10 bases in between. The CDR3 contains 13 residues. Germline-derived CDR1 and CDR2 are SGDLS and YYNGEE. In DNA form, the CDR3 reads TGTGCCAGCAGCGTAGTGGTCAGTACCATTCAGTACTTC. It codes for CASSVVVSTIQYF.

V usage is TRBV10-1 and J usage is TRBJ2-4; possible D gene TRBD1, 6 bases. Germline CDR1 reads WNHNN; CDR2 reads SYGVQD (reference sequence). The CDR3 has 12 amino acids. V dropped 5 bases and J dropped 8 bases, with 10 bases sitting between them. CDR3 protein: CASSTGLDIQYF. The CDR3 nucleotides read TGCGCCAGCAGTACAGGGTTGGACATTCAGTACTTC.

This rearrangement joins TRBV19 to TRBJ1-5, with no clear D. V lost 1 base and J lost 0, with 7 bases in between. There are 15 residues in the CDR3. The V gene's germline CDR1 is LNHDA and CDR2 SQIVND (reference sequence). CDR3 DNA sequence: TGTGCCAGTAGTATAGCGGTCTATAGCAATCAGCCCCAGCATTTT. As protein: CASSIAVYSNQPQHF. The variable domain in full, with the rest retrieved from reference TRBV19 and TRBJ1-5, is DGGITQSPKYLFRKEGQNVTLSCEQNLNHDAMYWYRQDPGQGLRLIYYSQIVNDFQKGDIAEGYSVSREKKESFPLTVTSAQKNPTAFYLCASSIAVYSNQPQHFGDGTRLSIL.

CDR3 nucleotides: TGTGCCAGCAGCCGGCCGATTGGCACAGATACGCAGTATTTT. Its translation: CASSRPIGTDTQYF. The genes are TRBV14 and TRBJ2-3; D call uncertain. The CDR3 contains 14 residues. V gave up 4 bases and J gave up 1 base, with 9 bases separating them. Germline assignment: CDR1 SGHDN and CDR2 FVKESK.

This chain links TRBV7-3 with TRBJ1-1; TRBD1 matches at 8 bases. From germline, CDR1 is SGHTA and CDR2 FQGTGA. Trimming cost V 5 bases and J 3 bases; bases outside gene matches: 8. The CDR3 totals 15 residues. The DNA of the CDR3 is TGTGCCAGCAGCCCAACGACAGGGGAGGACACTGAAGCTTTCTTT. This sequence encodes CASSPTTGEDTEAFF.

This clone was counted only a few times. The junction does not match germline at one end; this may be a read error. As DNA, the CDR3 is TGCAGCGCTGAACTAGCGGGAGGCTTGAATGAGCAGTTCTTC. This codes for CSAELAGGLNEQFF. V usage is TRBV29-1 and J usage is TRBJ2-1; 12 bases are shared with TRBD2. There are 14 residues in the CDR3. CDR1 is SQVTM and CDR2 is ANQGSEA in the germline V gene.

CDR3 nucleotide sequence: TGTGCCAGCAGCTTAGTAGTTCGGGGAAACTATGGCTACACCTTC. This sequence encodes CASSLVVRGNYGYTF. The chain couples TRBV7-2 to TRBJ1-2, with D unresolved. This CDR3 region has 15 residues. Germline V CDR1 and CDR2: SGHTA, FQGNSA. V was pared by 1 base and J by 2 bases, with 11 bases between.

This clone occurred a few times. The chain links TRBV4-3 to TRBJ1-1; tentatively, D is TRBD1 (5 bases). This CDR3 is 12 amino acids long. The V gene's germline CDR1 is LGHNA and CDR2 YSLEER. Trimming shortened V by 1 base and J by 7 bases, and 7 bases separated the two germline ends. In DNA form, the CDR3 reads TGCGCCAGCAGCCAAGTTCAGGGTGAAGCTTTCTTT. Its protein product is CASSQVQGEAFF.

J is TRBJ2-7 and V is TRBV11-2; a possible D gene is TRBD2 (6 bases). The CDR3 length is 15 residues. Trimming shortened V by 8 bases and J by 3 bases, and 20 bases separated the two germline ends. Germline CDR1 reads SGHAT; CDR2 reads FQNNGV. Here the CDR3 DNA reads TGTGCCAGCTTTGGTGGGGGGAGAAGGGGCTACGAGCAGTACTTC. This encodes CASFGGGRRGYEQYF.

This clone was counted a single time. The chain joins TRBV7-9 to TRBJ2-3, with D perhaps matching TRBD2 (6 bases). Germline CDR1 SEHNR, CDR2 FQNEAQ (reference sequence). The length of the CDR3 is 17 residues. The V end lost 3 bases, the J end lost 11 bases, and 27 bases lay between the germline ends. The CDR3 DNA reads TGTGCCAGCAGCTTTACGCTCCGGGACTTCCCCAAGGAAGGGCAGTATTTT. Protein: CASSFTLRDFPKEGQYF.

V and J are TRBV5-4 and TRBJ2-1, with 7 bases lining up with TRBD2. The CDR3 loop spans 15 amino acids. Trimming removed 2 bases from V and 4 bases from J; junction bases left unmatched: 6. Germline-derived CDR1 and CDR2 are SGHNT and YYREEE (reference sequence). For the CDR3, the DNA is TGTGCCAGCAGCTTCGACAAGGGAGGGTACAATGAGCAGTTCTTC. Translation: CASSFDKGGYNEQFF.

CDR3 bases: TGTGCCAGCAGCGTAAGTTGGGGGGTGGCTTACGAGCAGTACTTC. It codes for CASSVSWGVAYEQYF. The V and J genes are TRBV9 and TRBJ2-7, with a weak D call TRBD2 (6 bases). V was clipped by 1 base and J by 4 bases, with 15 bases between them. CDR1 and CDR2 (germline): SGDLS, YYNGEE. The CDR3 has 15 amino acids.

J is TRBJ2-1 and V is TRBV4-1; 7 bases are a match to TRBD2. This CDR3 has 18 amino acids. With V trimmed by 1 base and J by 0 bases, 9 bases remained unmatched. Per germline, CDR1 MGHRA and CDR2 YSYEKL. The CDR3 bases are TGCGCCAGCAGCCAAGGACGCGGGGGACCGAGCTCCTACAATGAGCAGTTCTTC. Protein sequence: CASSQGRGGPSSYNEQFF.

The rearrangement uses TRBV9 and TRBJ2-7; 7 positions match TRBD1. CDR3 length: 14 residues. J gave up 0 bases and V 4 bases, and 4 bases lay outside the gene matches. Per the germline V gene, CDR1 is SGDLS and CDR2 is YYNGEE. CDR3 sequence reads: CASSPGQSSYEQYF. The DNA of the CDR3 is TGTGCCAGCAGCCCGGGACAGTCCTCCTACGAGCAGTACTTC.

J is TRBJ1-2 and V is TRBV6-6; the match to TRBD1 covers 8 bases. V was clipped by 6 bases and J by 4 bases; unmatched bases: 4. Germline V gene sequence: CDR1 MNHNY, CDR2 SVGAGI (reference sequence). The CDR3 runs to 13 residues. This CDR3 is CASSADRGYGYTF. The CDR3 DNA follows: TGTGCCAGCAGCGCCGACAGGGGCTATGGCTACACCTTC.